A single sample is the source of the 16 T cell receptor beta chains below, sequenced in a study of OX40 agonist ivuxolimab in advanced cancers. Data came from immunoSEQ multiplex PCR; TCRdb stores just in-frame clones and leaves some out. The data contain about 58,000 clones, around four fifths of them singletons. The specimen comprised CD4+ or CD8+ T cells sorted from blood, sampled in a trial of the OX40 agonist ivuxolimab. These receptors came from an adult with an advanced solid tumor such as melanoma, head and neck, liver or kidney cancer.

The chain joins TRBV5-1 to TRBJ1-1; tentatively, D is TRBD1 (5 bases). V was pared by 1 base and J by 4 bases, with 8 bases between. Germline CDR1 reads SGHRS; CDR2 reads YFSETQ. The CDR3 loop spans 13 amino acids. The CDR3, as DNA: TGCGCCAGCAGCTTGTACCAGGGCACTGAAGCTTTCTTT. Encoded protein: CASSLYQGTEAFF.

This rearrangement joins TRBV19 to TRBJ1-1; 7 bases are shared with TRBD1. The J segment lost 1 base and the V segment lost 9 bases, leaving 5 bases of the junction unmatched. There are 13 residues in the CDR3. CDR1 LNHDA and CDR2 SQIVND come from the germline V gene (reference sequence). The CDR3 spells CASLDRQNTEAFF. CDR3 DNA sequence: TGTGCCAGCCTGGACAGGCAGAACACTGAAGCTTTCTTT.

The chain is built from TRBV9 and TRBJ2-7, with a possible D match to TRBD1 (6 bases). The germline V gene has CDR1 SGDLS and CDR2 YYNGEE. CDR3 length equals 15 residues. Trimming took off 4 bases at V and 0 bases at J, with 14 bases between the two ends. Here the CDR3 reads CASSPRDTSSYEQYF. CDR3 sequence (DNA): TGTGCCAGCAGCCCCCGGGACACCAGCTCCTACGAGCAGTACTTC.

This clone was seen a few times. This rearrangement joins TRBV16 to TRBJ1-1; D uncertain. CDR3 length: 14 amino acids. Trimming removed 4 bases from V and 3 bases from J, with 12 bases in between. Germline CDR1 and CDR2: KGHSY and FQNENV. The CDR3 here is CASSPRRGDTEAFF. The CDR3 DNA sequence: TGTGCCAGCAGCCCGCGACGGGGTGACACTGAAGCTTTCTTT.

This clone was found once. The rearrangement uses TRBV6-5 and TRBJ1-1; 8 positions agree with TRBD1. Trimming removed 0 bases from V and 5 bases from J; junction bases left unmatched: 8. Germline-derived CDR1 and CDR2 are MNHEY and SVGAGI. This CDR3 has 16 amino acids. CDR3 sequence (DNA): TGTGCCAGCAGTTACTCAGCAGGGGGCGGAGGGACTGAAGCTTTCTTT. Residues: CASSYSAGGGGTEAFF.

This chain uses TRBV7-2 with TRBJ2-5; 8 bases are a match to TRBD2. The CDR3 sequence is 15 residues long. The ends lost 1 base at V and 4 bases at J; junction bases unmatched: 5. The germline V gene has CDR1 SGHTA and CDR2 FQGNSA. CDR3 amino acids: CASSLVGGGTETQYF. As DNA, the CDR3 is TGTGCCAGCAGCTTAGTCGGGGGGGGAACAGAGACCCAGTACTTC. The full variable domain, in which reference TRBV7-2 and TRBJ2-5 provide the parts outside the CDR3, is GAGVSQSPSNKVTEKGKDVELRCDPISGHTALYWYRQSLGQGLEFLIYFQGNSAPDKSGLPSDRFSAERTGGSVSTLTIQRTQQEDSAVYLCASSLVGGGTETQYFGPGTRLLVL.

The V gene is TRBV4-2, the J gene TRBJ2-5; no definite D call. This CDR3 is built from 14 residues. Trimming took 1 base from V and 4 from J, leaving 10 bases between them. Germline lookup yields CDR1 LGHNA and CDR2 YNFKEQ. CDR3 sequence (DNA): TGTGCCAGCAGCCAAGGTGGATACGGAGAGACCCAGTACTTC. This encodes CASSQGGYGETQYF.

Written as DNA, the CDR3 is TGCGCCAGCAGCCAAGTCTTCGGGGGCCGTAGCACAGATACGCAGTATTTT. Protein sequence: CASSQVFGGRSTDTQYF. V and J are TRBV4-3 and TRBJ2-3; D may match TRBD1 or TRBD2 (6 bases each). Looked up from germline, CDR1 is LGHNA and CDR2 is YSLEER. The CDR3 sequence is 17 residues long. V lost 1 base, J lost 0 bases, and 14 bases lay in between.

In nucleotides, the CDR3 is TGTGCCAGCAGTTTTGGGGGCGGCAGACGAAACACCATATATTTT. Its translation is CASSFGGGRRNTIYF. The J gene is TRBJ1-3, the V gene TRBV28, with a weak D call TRBD1 (6 bases). V was cut by 3 bases and J by 5 bases, with 14 bases left in between. The V gene's germline CDR1 is MDHEN and CDR2 SYDVKM. The CDR3 is made up of 15 amino acids. The full variable domain, completed using reference TRBV28 and TRBJ1-3, is DVKVTQSSRYLVKRTGEKVFLECVQDMDHENMFWYRQDPGLGLRLIYFSYDVKMKEKGDIPEGYSVSREKKERFSLILESASTNQTSMYLCASSFGGGRRNTIYFGEGSWLTVV.

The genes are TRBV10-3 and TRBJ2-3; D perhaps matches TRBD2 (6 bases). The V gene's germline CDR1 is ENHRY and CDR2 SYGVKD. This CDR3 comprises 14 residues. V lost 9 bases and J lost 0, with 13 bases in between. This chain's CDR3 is CAMGMGGSTDTQYF. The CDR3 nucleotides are TGTGCCATGGGTATGGGGGGAAGCACAGATACGCAGTATTTT.

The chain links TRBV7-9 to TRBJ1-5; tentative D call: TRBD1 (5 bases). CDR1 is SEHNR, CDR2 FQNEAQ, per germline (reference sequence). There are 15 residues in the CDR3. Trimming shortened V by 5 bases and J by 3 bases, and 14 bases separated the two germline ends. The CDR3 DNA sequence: TGTGCCAGCAGCCATACCCGACAGCCCAATCAGCCCCAGCATTTT. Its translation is CASSHTRQPNQPQHF.

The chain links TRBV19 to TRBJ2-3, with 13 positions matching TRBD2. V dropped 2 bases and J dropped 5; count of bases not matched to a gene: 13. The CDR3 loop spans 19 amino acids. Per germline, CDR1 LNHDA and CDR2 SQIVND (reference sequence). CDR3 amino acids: CASSISPGLAGREGDTQYF. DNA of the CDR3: TGTGCCAGTAGTATATCGCCGGGACTAGCGGGGAGAGAAGGAGATACGCAGTATTTT.

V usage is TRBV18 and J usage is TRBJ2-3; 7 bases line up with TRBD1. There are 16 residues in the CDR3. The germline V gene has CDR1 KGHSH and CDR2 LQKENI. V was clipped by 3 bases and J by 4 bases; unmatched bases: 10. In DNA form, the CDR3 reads TGTGCCAGCTCACCTACTATTGGGACAGCTTCAGATACGCAGTATTTT. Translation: CASSPTIGTASDTQYF. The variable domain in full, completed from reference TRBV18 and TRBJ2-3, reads NAGVMQNPRHLVRRRGQEARLRCSPMKGHSHVYWYRQLPEEGLKFMVYLQKENIIDESGMPKERFSAEFPKEGPSILRIQQVVRGDSAAYFCASSPTIGTASDTQYFGPGTRLTVL.

The CDR3 loop reads CASSLRQVTGELFF. As DNA, the CDR3 is TGTGCCAGCAGCTTAAGACAGGTCACCGGGGAGCTGTTTTTT. The V and J genes are TRBV7-2 and TRBJ2-2; the D gene is possibly TRBD1 (6 bases). Germline V lookup: CDR1 SGHTA, CDR2 FQGNSA. V was shortened by 2 bases and J by 4 bases, with 8 bases between the two germline ends. This CDR3 has 14 amino acids.

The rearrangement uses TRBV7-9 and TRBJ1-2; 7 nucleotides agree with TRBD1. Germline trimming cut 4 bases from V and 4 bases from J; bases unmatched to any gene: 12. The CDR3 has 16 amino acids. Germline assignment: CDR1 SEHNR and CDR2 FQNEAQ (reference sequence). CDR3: CASSSGQSYQGYGYTF. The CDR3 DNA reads TGTGCCAGCAGCTCGGGACAGTCCTATCAGGGCTATGGCTACACCTTC.

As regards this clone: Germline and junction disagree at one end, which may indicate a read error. CDR3 region: CASSLVGGTFGF. The CDR3, as DNA: TGTGCCAGCAGCTTAGTGGGTGGGACATTTGGGTTC. This chain joins TRBV7-8 and TRBJ2-7; perhaps TRBD1 as D (6 bases). This CDR3 is built from 12 residues. CDR1 SGHVS and CDR2 FQNEAQ come from the germline V gene. Filled out from reference TRBV7-8 and TRBJ2-7, the complete variable domain reads GAGVSQSPRYKVAKRGQDVALRCDPISGHVSLFWYQQALGQGPEFLTYFQNEAQLDKSGLPSDRFFAERPEGSVSTLKIQRTQQEDSAVYLCASSLVGGTFGFGPGTRLTVT.